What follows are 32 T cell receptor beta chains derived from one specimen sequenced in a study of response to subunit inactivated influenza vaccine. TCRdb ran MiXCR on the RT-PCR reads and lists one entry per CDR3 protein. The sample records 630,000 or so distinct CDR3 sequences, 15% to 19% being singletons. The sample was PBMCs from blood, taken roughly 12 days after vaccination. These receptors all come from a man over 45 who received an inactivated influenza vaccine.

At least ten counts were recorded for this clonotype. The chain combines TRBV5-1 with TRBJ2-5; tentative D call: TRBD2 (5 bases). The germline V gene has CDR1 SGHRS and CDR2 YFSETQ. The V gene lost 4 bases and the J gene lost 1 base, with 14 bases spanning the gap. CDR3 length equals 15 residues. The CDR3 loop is CASSLSGGRQETQYF. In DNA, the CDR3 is TGCGCCAGCAGCCTATCTGGAGGTCGCCAAGAGACCCAGTACTTC. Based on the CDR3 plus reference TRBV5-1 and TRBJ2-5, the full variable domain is KAGVTQTPRYLIKTRGQQVTLSCSPISGHRSVSWYQQTPGQGLQFLFEYFSETQRNKGNFPGRFSGRQFSNSRSEMNVSTLELGDSALYLCASSLSGGRQETQYFGPGTRLLVL.

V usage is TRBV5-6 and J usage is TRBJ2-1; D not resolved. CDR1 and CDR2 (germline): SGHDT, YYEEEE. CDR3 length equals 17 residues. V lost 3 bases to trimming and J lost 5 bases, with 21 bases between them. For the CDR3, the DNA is TGTGCCAGCAGCTCCCTTGGGGTTCAATTACCAGACAATGAGCAGTTCTTC. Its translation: CASSSLGVQLPDNEQFF.

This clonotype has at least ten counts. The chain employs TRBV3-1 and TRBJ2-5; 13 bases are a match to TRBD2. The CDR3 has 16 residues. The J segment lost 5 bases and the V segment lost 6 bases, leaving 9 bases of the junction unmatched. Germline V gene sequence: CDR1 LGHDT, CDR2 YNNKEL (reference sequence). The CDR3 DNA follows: TGTGCCAGCAGTCGGACTAGCGGGGGAGCGGGGGAGACCCAGTACTTC. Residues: CASSRTSGGAGETQYF.

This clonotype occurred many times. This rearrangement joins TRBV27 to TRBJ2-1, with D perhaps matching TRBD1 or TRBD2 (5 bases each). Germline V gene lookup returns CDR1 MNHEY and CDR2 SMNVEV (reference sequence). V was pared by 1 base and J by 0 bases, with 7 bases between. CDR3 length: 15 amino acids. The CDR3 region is CASSLWGSSYNEQFF. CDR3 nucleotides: TGTGCCAGCAGTTTATGGGGGAGCTCCTACAATGAGCAGTTCTTC.

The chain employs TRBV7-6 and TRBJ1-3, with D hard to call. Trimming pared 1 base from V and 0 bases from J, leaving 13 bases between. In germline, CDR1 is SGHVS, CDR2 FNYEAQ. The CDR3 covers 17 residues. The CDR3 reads CASSLVAPPLSGNTIYF. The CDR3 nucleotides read TGTGCCAGCAGCTTAGTGGCACCTCCCCTCTCTGGAAACACCATATATTTT.

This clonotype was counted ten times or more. The CDR3 sequence: CASSLGTGEQFF. In nucleotides, the CDR3 is TGCGCCAGCAGCTTGGGTACAGGGGAGCAGTTCTTC. The rearrangement links TRBV5-1 to TRBJ2-1; TRBD1 might be the D (6 bases). Germline CDR1 SGHRS, CDR2 YFSETQ. The CDR3 totals 12 residues. V gave up 0 bases and J gave up 10 bases, with 8 bases separating them.

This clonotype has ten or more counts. CDR3 DNA sequence: TGTGCCACCAGCAGAGGAAACACCGGGGCCAACGTCCTGACTTTC. It yields the protein CATSRGNTGANVLTF. This chain uses TRBV15 with TRBJ2-6; D remains ambiguous. Per the germline V gene, CDR1 is LNHNV and CDR2 is YYDKDF (reference sequence). The ends were cut back, 1 base at V and 4 bases at J, with 8 bases in the middle. CDR3 length: 15 residues. Based on the CDR3 plus reference TRBV15 and TRBJ2-6, the full variable domain is DAMVIQNPRYQVTQFGKPVTLSCSQTLNHNVMYWYQQKSSQAPKLLFHYYDKDFNNEADTPDNFQSRRPNTSFCFLDIRSPGLGDTAMYLCATSRGNTGANVLTFGAGSRLTVL.

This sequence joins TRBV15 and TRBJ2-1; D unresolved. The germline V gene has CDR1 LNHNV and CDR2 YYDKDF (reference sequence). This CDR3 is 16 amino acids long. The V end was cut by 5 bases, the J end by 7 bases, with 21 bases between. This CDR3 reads CATSETTNRRANEQFF. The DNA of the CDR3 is TGTGCCACCAGCGAGACCACAAATCGCCGGGCGAATGAGCAGTTCTTC.

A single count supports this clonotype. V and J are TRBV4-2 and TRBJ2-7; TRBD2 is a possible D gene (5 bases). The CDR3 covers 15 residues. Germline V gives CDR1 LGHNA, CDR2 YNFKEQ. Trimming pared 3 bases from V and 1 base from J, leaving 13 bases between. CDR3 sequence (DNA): TGTGCCAGCAGCCAGTTCCAAGCGGAATCCTACGAGCAGTACTTC. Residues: CASSQFQAESYEQYF.

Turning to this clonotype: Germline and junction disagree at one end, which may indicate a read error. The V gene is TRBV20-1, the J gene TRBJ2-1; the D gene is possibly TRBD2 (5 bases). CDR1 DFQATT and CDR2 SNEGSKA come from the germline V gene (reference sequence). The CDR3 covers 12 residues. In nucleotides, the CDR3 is TGCAGTACTAGAGAGTACTACAATGAGCAGTTCTTC. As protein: CSTREYYNEQFF.

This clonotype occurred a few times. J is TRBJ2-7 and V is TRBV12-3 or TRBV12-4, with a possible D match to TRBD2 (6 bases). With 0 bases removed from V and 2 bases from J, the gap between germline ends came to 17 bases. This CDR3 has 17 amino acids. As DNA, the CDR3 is TGTGCCAGCAGTTTAGCGCGGGGTTTTGACTTTACCTACGAGCAGTACTTC. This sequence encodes CASSLARGFDFTYEQYF.

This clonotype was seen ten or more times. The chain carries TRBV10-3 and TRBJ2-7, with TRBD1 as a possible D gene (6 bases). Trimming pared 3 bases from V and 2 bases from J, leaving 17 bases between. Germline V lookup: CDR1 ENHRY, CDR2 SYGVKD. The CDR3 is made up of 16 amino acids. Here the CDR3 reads CAISDPPGTNTYEQYF. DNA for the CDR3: TGTGCCATCAGTGACCCCCCCGGGACAAATACCTACGAGCAGTACTTC.

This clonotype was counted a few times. The CDR3 nucleotides read TGTGCCAGCAGCTCCACAGGGGGCGGGGAGCTGTTTTTT. It specifies CASSSTGGGELFF. This chain links TRBV7-2 with TRBJ2-2; TRBD1 matches at 8 bases. Germline CDR1 reads SGHTA; CDR2 reads FQGNSA. With V trimmed by 4 bases and J by 7 bases, 2 bases remained unmatched. The CDR3 has 13 residues.

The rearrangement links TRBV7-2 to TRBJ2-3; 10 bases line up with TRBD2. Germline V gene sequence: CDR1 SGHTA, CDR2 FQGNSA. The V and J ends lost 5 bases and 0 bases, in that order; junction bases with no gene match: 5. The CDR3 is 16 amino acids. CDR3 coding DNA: TGTGCCAGCAGCGTTAGCGGGGGGCGGAGCACAGATACGCAGTATTTT. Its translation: CASSVSGGRSTDTQYF.

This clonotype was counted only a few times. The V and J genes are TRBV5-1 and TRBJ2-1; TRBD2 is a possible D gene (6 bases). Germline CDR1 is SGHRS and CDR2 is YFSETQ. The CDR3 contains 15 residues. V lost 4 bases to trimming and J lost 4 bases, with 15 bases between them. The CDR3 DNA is TGCGCCAGCAGCCCGGTGGGGACTCCATACAATGAGCAGTTCTTC. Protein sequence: CASSPVGTPYNEQFF.

The CDR3 reads CASSSQRRVFYNEQFF. CDR3 nucleotides: TGTGCCAGCAGCTCCCAGCGGCGGGTCTTCTACAATGAGCAGTTCTTC. The rearrangement links TRBV7-9 to TRBJ2-1, with D possibly matching TRBD2 (5 bases). The CDR3 has 16 amino acids. V lost 4 bases and J 3 bases, leaving 16 bases between the germline ends. Germline lookup yields CDR1 SEHNR and CDR2 FQNEAQ (reference sequence). The whole variable domain, remainder taken from reference TRBV7-9 and TRBJ2-1, is DTGVSQNPRHKITKRGQNVTFRCDPISEHNRLYWYRQTLGQGPEFLTYFQNEAQLEKSRLLSDRFSAERPKGSFSTLEIQRTEQGDSAMYLCASSSQRRVFYNEQFFGPGTRLTVL.

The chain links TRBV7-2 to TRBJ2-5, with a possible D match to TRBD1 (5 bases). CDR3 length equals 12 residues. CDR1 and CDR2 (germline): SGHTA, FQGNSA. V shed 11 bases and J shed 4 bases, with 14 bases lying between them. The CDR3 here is CAGGGQGETQYF. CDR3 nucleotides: TGTGCCGGTGGCGGACAAGGAGAGACCCAGTACTTC. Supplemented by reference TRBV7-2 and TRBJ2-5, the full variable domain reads GAGVSQSPSNKVTEKGKDVELRCDPISGHTALYWYRQSLGQGLEFLIYFQGNSAPDKSGLPSDRFSAERTGGSVSTLTIQRTQQEDSAVYLCAGGGQGETQYFGPGTRLLVL.

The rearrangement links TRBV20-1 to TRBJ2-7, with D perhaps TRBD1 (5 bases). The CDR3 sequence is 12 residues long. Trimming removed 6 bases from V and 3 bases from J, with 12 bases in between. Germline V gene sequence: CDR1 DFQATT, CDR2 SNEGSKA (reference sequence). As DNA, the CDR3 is TGCAGTGCGGATGCAAGGGGCTACGAGCAGTACTTC. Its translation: CSADARGYEQYF.

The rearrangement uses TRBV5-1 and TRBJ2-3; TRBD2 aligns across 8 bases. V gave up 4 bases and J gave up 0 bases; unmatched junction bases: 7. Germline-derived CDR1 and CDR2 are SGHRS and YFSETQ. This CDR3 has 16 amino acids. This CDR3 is CASSRERGLSTDTQYF. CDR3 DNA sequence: TGCGCCAGCAGCCGCGAGCGGGGGCTAAGCACAGATACGCAGTATTTT.

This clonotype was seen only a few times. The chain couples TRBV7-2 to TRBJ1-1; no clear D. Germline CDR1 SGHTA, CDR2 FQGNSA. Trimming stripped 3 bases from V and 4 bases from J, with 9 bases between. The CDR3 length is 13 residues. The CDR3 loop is CASSFSGFTEAFF. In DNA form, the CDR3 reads TGTGCCAGCAGCTTCAGTGGGTTCACTGAAGCTTTCTTT.

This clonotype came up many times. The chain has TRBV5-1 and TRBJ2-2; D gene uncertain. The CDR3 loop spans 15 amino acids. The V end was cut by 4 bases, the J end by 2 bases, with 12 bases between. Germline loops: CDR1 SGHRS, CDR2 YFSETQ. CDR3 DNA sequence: TGCGCCAGCAGCCCGGACCGGTATAACACCGGGGAGCTGTTTTTT. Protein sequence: CASSPDRYNTGELFF. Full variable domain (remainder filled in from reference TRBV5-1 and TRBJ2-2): KAGVTQTPRYLIKTRGQQVTLSCSPISGHRSVSWYQQTPGQGLQFLFEYFSETQRNKGNFPGRFSGRQFSNSRSEMNVSTLELGDSALYLCASSPDRYNTGELFFGEGSRLTVL.

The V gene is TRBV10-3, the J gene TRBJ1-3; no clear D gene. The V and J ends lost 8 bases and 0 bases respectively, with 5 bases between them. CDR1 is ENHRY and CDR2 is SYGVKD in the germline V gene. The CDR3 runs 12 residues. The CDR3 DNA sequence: TGTGCCATCGGAAACTCTGGAAACACCATATATTTT. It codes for CAIGNSGNTIYF.

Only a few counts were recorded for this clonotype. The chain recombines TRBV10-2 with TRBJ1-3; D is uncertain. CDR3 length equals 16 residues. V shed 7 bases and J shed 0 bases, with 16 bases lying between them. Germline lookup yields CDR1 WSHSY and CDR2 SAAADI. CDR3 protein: CASTLSPRLSGNTIYF. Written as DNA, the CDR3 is TGCGCCAGCACCCTCAGTCCCCGGCTCTCTGGAAACACCATATATTTT.

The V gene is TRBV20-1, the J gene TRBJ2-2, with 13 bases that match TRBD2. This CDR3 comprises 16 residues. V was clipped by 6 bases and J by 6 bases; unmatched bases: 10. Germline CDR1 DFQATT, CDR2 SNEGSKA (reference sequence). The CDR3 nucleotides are TGCAGTGCCACCGGGACTAGCGGGGTCCAGGCCGGGGAGCTGTTTTTT. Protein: CSATGTSGVQAGELFF.

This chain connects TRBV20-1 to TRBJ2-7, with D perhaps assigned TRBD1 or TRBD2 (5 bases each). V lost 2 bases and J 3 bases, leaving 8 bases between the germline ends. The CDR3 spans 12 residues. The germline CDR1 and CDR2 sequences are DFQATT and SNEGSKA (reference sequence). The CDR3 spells CSARRDGYEQYF. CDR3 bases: TGCAGTGCTAGAAGGGACGGCTACGAGCAGTACTTC.

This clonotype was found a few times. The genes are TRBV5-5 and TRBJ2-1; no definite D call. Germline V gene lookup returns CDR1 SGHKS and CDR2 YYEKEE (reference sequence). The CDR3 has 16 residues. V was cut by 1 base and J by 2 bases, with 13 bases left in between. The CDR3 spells CASSLRQVSPYNEQFF. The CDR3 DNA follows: TGTGCCAGCAGCTTGAGGCAGGTCAGCCCCTACAATGAGCAGTTCTTC.

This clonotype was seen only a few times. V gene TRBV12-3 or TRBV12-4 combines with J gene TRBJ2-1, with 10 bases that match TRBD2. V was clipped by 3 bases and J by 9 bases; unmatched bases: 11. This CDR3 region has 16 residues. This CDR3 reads CASSLILAGASGEQFF. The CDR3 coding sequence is TGTGCCAGCAGTTTGATCCTAGCGGGAGCCTCTGGTGAGCAGTTCTTC.

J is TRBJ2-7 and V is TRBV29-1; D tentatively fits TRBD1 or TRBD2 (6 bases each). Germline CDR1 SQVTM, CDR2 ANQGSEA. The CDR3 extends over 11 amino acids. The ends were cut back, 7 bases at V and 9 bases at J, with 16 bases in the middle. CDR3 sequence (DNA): TGCAGCGGTCTGGAGAAGGGGGGGCAGTACTTC. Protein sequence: CSGLEKGGQYF.

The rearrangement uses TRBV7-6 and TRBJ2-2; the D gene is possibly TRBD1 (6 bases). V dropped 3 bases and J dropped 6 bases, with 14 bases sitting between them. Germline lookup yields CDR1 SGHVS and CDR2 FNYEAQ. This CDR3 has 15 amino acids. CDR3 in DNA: TGTGCCAGCAGCTTCCTTCTGGGACATGCCGGGGAGCTGTTTTTT. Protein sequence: CASSFLLGHAGELFF. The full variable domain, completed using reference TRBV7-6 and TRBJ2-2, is GAGVSQSPRYKVTKRGQDVALRCDPISGHVSLYWYRQALGQGPEFLTYFNYEAQQDKSGLPNDRFSAERPEGSISTLTIQRTEQRDSAMYRCASSFLLGHAGELFFGEGSRLTVL.

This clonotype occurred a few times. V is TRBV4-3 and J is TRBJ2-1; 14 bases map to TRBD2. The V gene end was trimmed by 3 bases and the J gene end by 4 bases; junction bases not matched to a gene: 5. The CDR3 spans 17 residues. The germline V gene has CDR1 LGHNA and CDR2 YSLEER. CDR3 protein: CASSQGLAGVGYNEQFF. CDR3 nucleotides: TGCGCCAGCAGCCAGGGACTAGCGGGAGTCGGTTACAATGAGCAGTTCTTC.

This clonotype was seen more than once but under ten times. The CDR3 reads CASGLADSTDTQYF. Here the CDR3 DNA reads TGTGCCAGCGGGCTAGCAGATAGCACAGATACGCAGTATTTT. The chain uses TRBV12-3 or TRBV12-4 and TRBJ2-3; maybe TRBD2 (5 bases). The CDR3 runs to 14 residues. V dropped 8 bases and J dropped 0 bases, with 12 bases sitting between them.

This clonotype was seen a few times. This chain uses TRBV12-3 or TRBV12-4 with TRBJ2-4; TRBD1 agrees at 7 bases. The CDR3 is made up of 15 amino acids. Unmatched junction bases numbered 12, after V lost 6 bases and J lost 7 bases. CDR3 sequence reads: CASSPTTGVGNIQYF. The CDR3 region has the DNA TGTGCCAGCAGCCCAACTACAGGGGTTGGGAACATTCAGTACTTC.